The present T cell receptor beta chain was sequenced within a study of cytomegalovirus exposure and HLA in healthy donors. Overall study: Roughly 77 million unique TCRs from HLA-typed donors made up an early data release.

Donors were ostensibly healthy at sampling, although undocumented immune exposures were probable. A note on this clone: The antigen remains unidentified.

Study-wide results and limits: Productive status was seen about 87% or about 30% of the time for most TCR beta V segments in an earlier analysis. The classifier reportedly diagnosed cytomegalovirus status with high specificity and sensitivity.

The germline gives CDR1 LNHDA, CDR2 SQIVND (reference sequence). The CDR3 length is 14 residues. The V gene lost 4 bases and the J gene lost 4 bases, with 12 bases spanning the gap. Researchers ran the PCR with 60 Vbeta and 13 Jbeta primers. TCRdb's copy holds only in-frame clones and misses some; the assay was immunoSEQ multiplex PCR. The table records 45,000 to 60,000 clones, less than 85% of them present only once. The sample taken for sequencing was PBMCs. This chain connects TRBV19 to TRBJ2-3; TRBD2 is a possible D gene (6 bases). This sequence originates from a man aged 25 to 40 in good health and CMV-seropositive. Written as DNA, the CDR3 is TGTGCCAGTAGTAGGGGACTCCAGGCAGATACGCAGTATTTT. Its translation is CASSRGLQADTQYF.